These 32 T cell receptor beta chains were sequenced from one sample in a study of Ad26.COV2.S vaccination and SARS-CoV-2 variants. Sequencing used immunoSEQ multiplex PCR; TCRdb keeps in-frame clones, though not all of them. The sample contains some 370,000 clones, about four fifths of which appear only once. Treatment defined: around 19 received Ad26.COV2.S at low or high dose, single or two shots; about 5 received placebo; per-sample allocation not given. Each sample was drawn 63 days after the first injection (of vaccine or placebo). The specimen was peripheral blood, collected in a trial of Ad26.COV2.S vaccine versus placebo. The receptors originated from a person aged 18-60 years who received the Ad26.COV2.S COVID-19 vaccine or a placebo.

The chain uses TRBV6-5 and TRBJ2-7; TRBD1 matches at 8 bases. V shed 8 bases, J shed 1 base, and the junction held 4 bases outside the gene matches. CDR1 and CDR2 (germline): MNHEY, SVGAGI. The CDR3 runs 13 residues. The CDR3 DNA sequence: TGTGCCAGCCACCGGGACAGGTCCTACGAGCAGTACTTC. This translates into CASHRDRSYEQYF.

The chain links TRBV2 to TRBJ1-1; 8 nucleotides line up with TRBD1. After removal of 10 bases from V and 7 bases from J, the junction contained 8 bases not matched to a gene. CDR1 is SNHLY, CDR2 FYNNEI, per germline. This CDR3 comprises 12 residues. The CDR3 coding sequence is TGTGCCATCAAAACGGACAGGGTTGAAGCTTTCTTT. Protein product: CAIKTDRVEAFF.

The V gene is TRBV5-5, the J gene TRBJ2-1; no firm D call. CDR3 length equals 17 residues. V dropped 2 bases and J dropped 0 bases, with 15 bases sitting between them. Germline V gene lookup returns CDR1 SGHKS and CDR2 YYEKEE (reference sequence). CDR3 DNA: TGTGCCAGCAGCTTCCGAGCTTTGGTGAGCTCCTACAATGAGCAGTTCTTC. This encodes CASSFRALVSSYNEQFF.

The genes are TRBV6-1 and TRBJ1-1, with a possible D match to TRBD1 (6 bases). Trimming removed 4 bases from V and 0 bases from J, with 18 bases in between. The CDR3 loop spans 17 amino acids. Germline values: CDR1 MNHNS, CDR2 SASEGT. CDR3 residues: CASSGGTDSEMNTEAFF. The CDR3 bases are TGTGCCAGCAGTGGGGGGACGGACAGCGAGATGAACACTGAAGCTTTCTTT.

The V call is TRBV5-6, the J call TRBJ1-1; D unresolved. The CDR3 covers 14 residues. V dropped 2 bases and J dropped 1 base, with 9 bases sitting between them. Germline V gene sequence: CDR1 SGHDT, CDR2 YYEEEE. Here the CDR3 DNA reads TGTGCCAGCAGCTTTAGGGCGTCGAACACTGAAGCTTTCTTT. It specifies CASSFRASNTEAFF.

The chain is built from TRBV19 and TRBJ1-5, with D unclear. This CDR3 comprises 15 residues. CDR1 LNHDA and CDR2 SQIVND come from the germline V gene (reference sequence). Trimming removed 9 bases from V and 0 bases from J, with 15 bases in between. The CDR3 is CASRDWTYSNQPQHF. Here the CDR3 DNA reads TGTGCCAGCCGTGATTGGACGTATAGCAATCAGCCCCAGCATTTT.

The V call is TRBV7-9, the J call TRBJ1-1; no firm D call. Germline CDR1 SEHNR, CDR2 FQNEAQ (reference sequence). CDR3 length: 13 residues. V was clipped by 5 bases and J by 6 bases, with 13 bases between them. The CDR3 DNA reads TGTGCCAGCAGCGCATACAACAAGGCTGAAGCTTTCTTT. This translates into CASSAYNKAEAFF.

This clone was found a few times. The genes are TRBV4-1 and TRBJ1-5; a possible D gene is TRBD1 (5 bases). This CDR3 contains 15 residues. Trimming removed 8 bases at V and 3 bases at J, with 17 bases between. Germline V gene lookup returns CDR1 MGHRA and CDR2 YSYEKL. The CDR3 reads CASRRWDGLNQPQHF. DNA for the CDR3: TGCGCCAGCCGAAGATGGGACGGGCTCAATCAGCCCCAGCATTTT.

The chain has TRBV11-3 and TRBJ1-1; the D is unclear. Germline assignment: CDR1 SGHNT and CDR2 YENEEA. V lost 5 bases, J lost 1 base, and 8 bases lay in between. This CDR3 is 13 amino acids long. CDR3 nucleotide sequence: TGTGCCAGCAGCCGCCGGTGGAACACTGAAGCTTTCTTT. This encodes CASSRRWNTEAFF.

A single count supports this clone. The rearrangement links TRBV5-5 to TRBJ1-2; TRBD1 aligns across 7 bases. J lost 8 bases, V lost 0 bases, and 7 bases had no gene match. Germline CDR1 is SGHKS and CDR2 is YYEKEE (reference sequence). The CDR3 runs to 14 residues. For the CDR3, the DNA is TGTGCCAGCAGCTTGGCAGGGGGGCATCAGGGCTACACCTTC. This encodes CASSLAGGHQGYTF.

The chain carries TRBV5-1 and TRBJ1-1; no definite D call. From germline, CDR1 is SGHRS and CDR2 YFSETQ. V was clipped by 4 bases and J by 4 bases, with 11 bases between them. This CDR3 comprises 13 residues. The CDR3 DNA reads TGCGCCAGCAGCCGGGTGGGTGGCACTGAAGCTTTCTTT. This gives the protein CASSRVGGTEAFF.

V and J are TRBV15 and TRBJ1-5; D is uncertain. V was shortened by 0 bases and J by 7 bases, with 13 bases between the two germline ends. The CDR3 covers 15 residues. In germline, CDR1 is LNHNV, CDR2 YYDKDF (reference sequence). In DNA, the CDR3 is TGTGCCACCAGCAGAGAACGGGCCGGGAACCAGCCCCAGCATTTT. Its protein product is CATSRERAGNQPQHF.

The chain carries TRBV7-6 and TRBJ2-1; D unclear. Germline V gives CDR1 SGHVS, CDR2 FNYEAQ. This CDR3 has 15 amino acids. V was clipped by 1 base and J by 4 bases, with 11 bases between them. CDR3 in amino acids: CASSLGWRSYNEQFF. In DNA, the CDR3 is TGTGCCAGCAGCTTAGGCTGGCGGTCATACAATGAGCAGTTCTTC.

This chain links TRBV11-2 with TRBJ1-2, with TRBD1 identical over 12 bases. CDR1 is SGHAT and CDR2 is FQNNGV in the germline V gene. This CDR3 comprises 17 residues. Trimming cost V 7 bases and J 4 bases; bases outside gene matches: 13. In nucleotides, the CDR3 is TGTGCCAGCACCGACTGGGACAGGGGGCTAGGAGGCTATGGCTACACCTTC. It codes for CASTDWDRGLGGYGYTF. The full variable domain, its missing parts supplied by reference TRBV11-2 and TRBJ1-2, is EAGVAQSPRYKIIEKRQSVAFWCNPISGHATLYWYQQILGQGPKLLIQFQNNGVVDDSQLPKDRFSAERLKGVDSTLKIQPAKLEDSAVYLCASTDWDRGLGGYGYTFGSGTRLTVV.

The gene calls are TRBV27 and TRBJ1-1, with D possibly being TRBD1 (6 bases). In germline, CDR1 is MNHEY, CDR2 SMNVEV (reference sequence). V lost 2 bases to trimming and J lost 6 bases, with 10 bases between them. CDR3 size: 13 residues. The CDR3 here is CASSLRGGSEAFF. The CDR3 DNA follows: TGTGCCAGCAGTTTAAGGGGGGGTTCTGAAGCTTTCTTT.

The V call is TRBV27, the J call TRBJ1-2; D is possibly TRBD1 (6 bases). Trimming took 5 bases from V and 2 from J, leaving 12 bases between them. Germline-derived CDR1 and CDR2 are MNHEY and SMNVEV (reference sequence). The CDR3 runs to 14 residues. The CDR3 DNA is TGTGCCAGCAGTCTTCATCAGGGGAACTATGGCTACACCTTC. Amino acids: CASSLHQGNYGYTF.

V gene TRBV20-1 combines with J gene TRBJ2-3, with D maybe TRBD1 (6 bases). Germline V gene sequence: CDR1 DFQATT, CDR2 SNEGSKA (reference sequence). V lost 5 bases and J 6 bases, leaving 9 bases between the germline ends. The CDR3 runs 11 residues. CDR3 amino acids: CSAYQGDTQYF. The DNA for the CDR3 is TGCAGTGCTTACCAGGGGGATACGCAGTATTTT.

This chain connects TRBV9 to TRBJ2-3, with 7 positions matching TRBD2. With V trimmed by 4 bases and J by 3 bases, 8 bases remained unmatched. The germline V gene encodes CDR1 SGDLS and CDR2 YYNGEE. The CDR3 runs to 15 residues. The CDR3 region is CASSSTSRLTDTQYF. CDR3 in DNA: TGTGCCAGCAGCTCGACTAGCAGGTTGACAGATACGCAGTATTTT.

Only one count was recorded for this clone. The chain employs TRBV30 and TRBJ2-1; 9 bases line up with TRBD2. CDR3 length: 13 residues. With V trimmed by 4 bases and J by 7 bases, 5 bases remained unmatched. In germline, CDR1 is GTSNPN, CDR2 SVGIG (reference sequence). The CDR3 coding sequence is TGTGCCTGGAATAAGCTAGCGGGGAATGAGCAGTTCTTC. Translating it yields CAWNKLAGNEQFF.

This chain connects TRBV2 to TRBJ2-1; 9 bases match TRBD1. V shed 9 bases and J 9 bases; nucleotides not matched to a gene: 15. Germline CDR1 is SNHLY and CDR2 is FYNNEI. This CDR3 contains 15 residues. CDR3 sequence: CASRGTGTKGGEQFF. The CDR3 DNA reads as TGTGCCAGTCGAGGGACAGGGACGAAAGGGGGTGAGCAGTTCTTC.

The chain is built from TRBV5-1 and TRBJ2-7; the match to TRBD1 covers 7 bases. Losses at the gene ends were 2 bases for V and 0 bases for J; bases not matched to a gene: 2. There are 14 residues in the CDR3. In germline, CDR1 is SGHRS, CDR2 YFSETQ. The CDR3 DNA reads as TGCGCCAGCAGCTTCCGGACAGGCTCCTACGAGCAGTACTTC. Translated, it gives CASSFRTGSYEQYF.

This clone appeared a single time. The chain has TRBV7-7 and TRBJ2-7, with D hard to call. V lost 1 base and J 0 bases, leaving 10 bases between the germline ends. The CDR3 is 15 amino acids. CDR1 is SSHAT, CDR2 FNYEAQ, per germline (reference sequence). CDR3 amino acids: CASSLGSTPSYEQYF. The CDR3 nucleotides are TGTGCCAGCAGCTTAGGCTCGACTCCCTCCTACGAGCAGTACTTC. The full variable domain, its missing parts supplied by reference TRBV7-7 and TRBJ2-7, is GAGVSQSPRYKVTKRGQDVTLRCDPISSHATLYWYQQALGQGPEFLTYFNYEAQPDKSGLPSDRFSAERPEGSISTLTIQRTEQRDSAMYRCASSLGSTPSYEQYFGPGTRLTVT.

A remark on this clone: The sample holds other DNA sequences that translate to the same CDR3. The rearrangement links TRBV6-5 to TRBJ2-7, with D possibly TRBD2 on 5 matching bases. V lost 2 bases to trimming and J lost 6 bases, with 5 bases between them. The CDR3 is 11 amino acids. Germline CDR1 MNHEY, CDR2 SVGAGI. Here the CDR3 reads CASSYGGEQYF. The CDR3 coding sequence is TGTGCCAGCAGTTACGGAGGCGAGCAGTACTTC.

This rearrangement joins TRBV18 to TRBJ1-2; D is undetermined. Trimming cost V 5 bases and J 1 base, with 8 bases left between them. The CDR3 length is 13 residues. In germline, CDR1 is KGHSH, CDR2 LQKENI. CDR3 loop: CASSDNSNYGYTF. CDR3 in DNA: TGTGCCAGCTCAGACAACAGTAACTATGGCTACACCTTC.

The gene calls are TRBV7-3 and TRBJ2-2; no clear D. Between the trimmed V and J ends, which lost 2 bases and 5 bases, there was a span of 6 bases. Germline V gene data show CDR1 as SGHTA and CDR2 as FQGTGA. The CDR3 is made up of 13 amino acids. The CDR3 region has the DNA TGTGCCAGCAGCTTATTACAGACCGGGGAGCTGTTTTTT. Translated, it gives CASSLLQTGELFF.

The V and J genes are TRBV30 and TRBJ1-5; D is unresolved. There are 15 residues in the CDR3. V lost 0 bases and J 6 bases, leaving 15 bases between the germline ends. Germline CDR1 reads GTSNPN; CDR2 reads SVGIG (reference sequence). CDR3 bases: TGTGCCTGGAGTGTATCCGGGTCGCGGGGTCAGCCCCAGCATTTT. Translated, it gives CAWSVSGSRGQPQHF.

The genes are TRBV10-3 and TRBJ2-1, with a weak D call TRBD2 (5 bases). This CDR3 has 13 residues. Germline V gene lookup returns CDR1 ENHRY and CDR2 SYGVKD. The CDR3 bases are TGTGCGTCTTCGGCTAGCCCATACAATGAGCAGTTCTTC. This codes for CASSASPYNEQFF.

The rearrangement uses TRBV4-1 and TRBJ2-3; the match to TRBD1 covers 8 bases. The ends lost 6 bases at V and 1 base at J; junction bases unmatched: 6. Germline loops: CDR1 MGHRA, CDR2 YSYEKL. The CDR3 runs 15 residues. CDR3 amino acids: CASRQTGAGTDTQYF. Here the CDR3 DNA reads TGCGCCAGCAGGCAGACAGGGGCCGGCACAGATACGCAGTATTTT.

V usage is TRBV7-9 and J usage is TRBJ1-1; TRBD1 matches at 8 bases. Germline V gene lookup returns CDR1 SEHNR and CDR2 FQNEAQ (reference sequence). CDR3 size: 16 residues. With 5 bases clipped from V and 6 bases from J, the junction kept 14 bases outside the gene matches. CDR3 sequence reads: CASSRRATGGAAEAFF. In DNA form, the CDR3 reads TGTGCCAGCAGCCGTCGTGCCACAGGGGGGGCAGCTGAAGCTTTCTTT.

The chain uses TRBV4-2 and TRBJ1-2; TRBD1 matches 10 bases. The germline V gene has CDR1 LGHNA and CDR2 YNFKEQ. The length of the CDR3 is 17 residues. V was pared by 4 bases and J by 6 bases, with 14 bases of the junction left unmatched. The CDR3: CASSPSGQGPSWNGYTF. CDR3 DNA: TGTGCCAGCAGCCCCTCGGGACAGGGGCCATCATGGAATGGCTACACCTTC.

The chain employs TRBV6-6 and TRBJ2-7; D is ambiguous. The length of the CDR3 is 12 residues. Per germline, CDR1 MNHNY and CDR2 SVGAGI (reference sequence). V was cut by 7 bases and J by 5 bases, with 12 bases left in between. The CDR3 here is CASTLDEDEQYF. The CDR3 DNA follows: TGTGCCAGCACCCTGGACGAGGACGAGCAGTACTTC.

This clone was seen only once. The CDR3 is CATRGPGYEQYF. The CDR3 DNA reads TGTGCCACCAGGGGACCTGGCTACGAGCAGTACTTC. The V call is TRBV24-1, the J call TRBJ2-7, with D perhaps assigned TRBD1 or TRBD2 (5 bases each). Trimming took off 7 bases at V and 3 bases at J, with 9 bases between the two ends. Germline V gene sequence: CDR1 KGHDR, CDR2 SFDVKD. This CDR3 has 12 amino acids.